A selection of T cell receptor beta chains follows, all from one sample in a study of shared clonotypes between healthy human individuals. The protocol was immunoSEQ multiplex PCR, while the TCRdb copy is restricted to in-frame clones and leaves out a portion. The sample carries over 850,000 clones, approximately 80% recorded once. Sequenced: memory CD4+ T cells from PBMCs. These receptors were collected from a man aged 18 to 30 in good health. Some clones in this sample may be carry-over from other donors' samples. Each CDR3 is given without its conserved first and last residue. Fields, in order: J gene, V gene, CDR3 protein.

TRBJ1-4 TRBV6-5 ASSYSGQGGYEKLF
TRBJ2-7 TRBV6-5 ASSYSRDGSYEQY
TRBJ2-2 TRBV4-3 ASSQGRGDWGSGELF
TRBJ2-4 TRBV30 AWSGGTGDLMNIQY
TRBJ1-2 TRBV28 ASSLGGATQGYT
TRBJ1-5 TRBV4-2 ASSLNNAGGQPQH
TRBJ1-5 TRBV19 ASSIVGSNQPQH
TRBJ1-1 TRBV27 ASSFGGRTDTEAF
TRBJ1-4 TRBV5-1 ASSVTATNEKLF
TRBJ2-1 TRBV18 ASSPYGGTYNEQF
TRBJ2-7 TRBV7-3 ASSPDAYEQY
TRBJ1-2 TRBV11-2 ASSLGGGRGYFGYT
TRBJ1-4 TRBV30 AWRGINEKLF
TRBJ1-5 TRBV19 ASSTSGTATVRPQH
TRBJ2-3 TRBV9 ASSADSGTTDTQY
TRBJ2-3 TRBV7-8 ASSFFISGTGTDTQY
TRBJ2-2 TRBV5-4 ASSFVVLGTLRELF
TRBJ1-5 TRBV11-2 ASSLGGLGNQPQH
TRBJ1-2 TRBV2 ASSASGPIDYGYT
TRBJ2-7 TRBV28 ASSYTAGTGSYEQY
TRBJ2-2 TRBV5-1 ASSLVNKNTGELF
TRBJ2-3 TRBV7-2 ASSRVGTSGANTQY
TRBJ1-1 TRBV7-9 ASSSYTVDTEAF
TRBJ2-1 TRBV30 AWRAGLAGIYNEQF
TRBJ1-4 TRBV7-6 ASSQRGRSNEKLF